This entry describes one T cell receptor beta chain. Its specificity is not known. The CDR3 loop spans 15 amino acids. The V gene lost 4 bases and the J gene lost 4 bases, with 15 bases spanning the gap. Germline CDR1 and CDR2: SGHRS and YFSETQ. The source of the sample is a study of shared clonotypes between healthy human individuals. Study-wide context: Donors, aged 18 to 49, were a couple of women and a few men. Study results and limitations: Rarefaction indicated that sorted-subset sequencing remained incomplete although depth was large.

The authors divided CD4+ cells into CD45RA+ naive and CD45RA-negative memory subsets. Sorted-subset replicate PCR reactions were performed with about 200 ng DNA, corresponding to roughly 27,000 T cell genomes. Clones were read by immunoSEQ multiplex PCR, and TCRdb kept only the in-frame ones, dropping some. The sample shows some 1 million clones, about three quarters of them seen only once. The sequencing input was memory CD4+ T cells sorted from blood. Described subset: CD45RA-negative fraction. The origin of this receptor is a man in his late teens or twenties in good health. This chain links TRBV5-1 with TRBJ1-3; TRBD1 is a possible D gene (6 bases). CDR3 amino acids: CASSPTGLSGNTIYF. The CDR3 DNA reads as TGCGCCAGCAGCCCCACAGGGCTCTCGGGAAACACCATATATTTT.